Listed below are T cell receptor beta chains from one sample, sequenced in a study of T cell repertoires in cytomegalovirus infection. From the reads, TCRdb called clonotypes with MiXCR, one entry per CDR3 protein. The sample has 200,000 to 300,000 distinct CDR3 sequences, roughly 10% seen once. The sample was PBMCs. These receptors all stem from a human donor in good health (CMV status not recorded). Some clones in this sample may be carry-over from other donors' samples. CDR3s include the opening cysteine and the closing phenylalanine or tryptophan. The D gene is left open where the match is weak. Clone size is not always given. Where it is, it says once, few, many or a class for expanded clones.

>TRBJ1-4|TRBV7-8|many|.
CASSLASYNEKLFF
TGTGCCAGCAGCTTAGCTTCGTATAATGAAAAACTGTTTTTT
>TRBJ2-1|TRBV7-2|many|TRBD2
CASSLSSGTSGGAEQFF
TGTGCCAGCAGCTTATCGTCGGGGACTAGCGGGGGGGCAGAGCAGTTCTTC
>TRBJ2-5|TRBV7-2|many|TRBD2
CASSPALAGGLETQYF
TGTGCCAGCAGCCCCGCACTAGCGGGGGGGCTGGAGACCCAGTACTTC
>TRBJ1-5|TRBV28|.|.
CASSMRGREDQPQHF
TGTGCCAGCAGTATGAGGGGTAGGGAAGATCAGCCCCAGCATTTT
>TRBJ1-2|TRBV20-1|many|.
CSARPLGEGYGYTF
TGCAGTGCTAGACCCTTGGGCGAGGGCTATGGCTACACCTTC
>TRBJ1-2|TRBV6-1|many|TRBD1
CASSRGLGYGYTF
TGTGCCAGCAGCAGGGGGCTTGGCTATGGCTACACCTTC
>TRBJ2-5|TRBV10-3|many|.
CAISGQHQETQYF
TGTGCCATCAGCGGACAGCACCAAGAGACCCAGTACTTC
>TRBJ2-6|TRBV7-2|many|TRBD1
CASSLRQGATGANVLTF
TGTGCCAGCAGCTTGAGACAGGGGGCAACTGGGGCCAACGTCCTGACTTTC
>TRBJ1-2|TRBV6-8|many|TRBD1
CASSRDRGGYGYTF
TGTGCCAGCAGCCGGGACAGGGGCGGCTATGGCTACACCTTC
>TRBJ2-7|TRBV7-2|many|TRBD2
CASSELAGGGEQYF
TGTGCCAGCAGCGAACTAGCGGGAGGAGGAGAGCAGTACTTC
>TRBJ2-1|TRBV6-6|many|TRBD2
CASSKTSGGPPYNEQFF
TGTGCCAGCAGTAAGACTAGCGGCGGACCCCCTTACAATGAGCAGTTCTTC
>TRBJ1-2|TRBV19|many|.
CATRLVWQAAGYTF
TGTGCCACCCGATTGGTGTGGCAGGCAGCTGGCTACACCTTC